The 15 T cell receptor beta chains below come from one sample, sequenced in a study of post-analysis software for immune sequencing data. Each TCR beta cDNA library carried unique molecular identifiers. From the PCR reads, TCRdb called clonotypes with MiXCR, one entry per CDR3 protein. There are roughly 150,000 distinct CDR3 sequences in the sample; around 36% occur only once, and approximately 30% lies in the top ten. Sequencing was performed on blood, taken after autologous hematopoietic stem cell transplantation. The origin of the receptors is a girl aged 10 to 17 with multiple sclerosis.

CDR3 loop: CASSPDRNPHVSNGFF. DNA for the CDR3: TGTGCCAGCAGTCCAGACAGGAACCCTCATGTCAGCAACGGGTTCTTC. This chain uses TRBV7-2 with TRBJ2-1, with D perhaps matching TRBD1 (6 bases). Deletions cut 6 bases from V and 15 bases from J, with 30 bases between. There are 16 residues in the CDR3. The V gene's germline CDR1 is SGHTA and CDR2 FQGNSA. The full variable domain, rest sourced from reference TRBV7-2 and TRBJ2-1, is GAGVSQSPSNKVTEKGKDVELRCDPISGHTALYWYRQSLGQGLEFLIYFQGNSAPDKSGLPSDRFSAERTGGSVSTLTIQRTQQEDSAVYLCASSPDRNPHVSNGFFGPGTRLTVL.

This clonotype occurred many times. This chain connects TRBV15 to TRBJ2-5; a possible D gene is TRBD1 (5 bases). Germline assignment: CDR1 LNHNV and CDR2 YYDKDF (reference sequence). This CDR3 has 13 amino acids. Trimming shortened V by 0 bases and J by 4 bases, and 6 bases separated the two germline ends. CDR3 DNA: TGTGCCACCAGCAGAGATAGGGGAGAGACCCAGTACTTC. Translating it yields CATSRDRGETQYF.

This chain uses TRBV13 with TRBJ1-1; D unresolved. V was shortened by 11 bases and J by 0 bases, with 10 bases between the two germline ends. The V gene's germline CDR1 is PRHDT and CDR2 FYEKMQ (reference sequence). CDR3 length: 12 amino acids. The CDR3 nucleotides read TGTGCCGGCTCTCCGGTGAACACTGAAGCTTTCTTT. This translates into CAGSPVNTEAFF.

The sample holds many counts of this clonotype. The V call is TRBV27, the J call TRBJ1-1; possible D gene TRBD1, 5 bases. The germline gives CDR1 MNHEY, CDR2 SMNVEV (reference sequence). With 8 bases removed from V and 6 bases from J, the gap between germline ends came to 22 bases. CDR3 length: 15 amino acids. The CDR3 sequence is CASRYRQKEYPEAFF. The CDR3 DNA is TGTGCCAGCCGATACCGACAGAAGGAATATCCTGAAGCTTTCTTT.

V usage is TRBV7-3 and J usage is TRBJ1-1, with D unresolved. The V end was cut by 2 bases, the J end by 4 bases, with 11 bases between. This CDR3 region has 14 residues. Germline V gene lookup returns CDR1 SGHTA and CDR2 FQGTGA. The CDR3 loop reads CASSLCPGCTEAFF. CDR3 DNA: TGTGCCAGCAGCTTATGTCCTGGTTGCACTGAAGCTTTCTTT.

The chain uses TRBV11-2 and TRBJ2-1, with 9 bases that match TRBD2. V shed 7 bases and J 6 bases; nucleotides not matched to a gene: 13. The germline gives CDR1 SGHAT, CDR2 FQNNGV. This CDR3 is built from 16 residues. The CDR3 protein is CASNRVAGGRFNEQFF. Here the CDR3 DNA reads TGTGCCAGCAACCGGGTGGCGGGAGGGAGGTTCAATGAGCAGTTCTTC.

This clonotype was detected only a few times. The rearrangement uses TRBV6-2 or TRBV6-3 and TRBJ2-7; TRBD1 agrees at 7 bases. The CDR3 sequence is 11 residues long. Germline CDR1 MNHEY, CDR2 SVGEGT. The V and J ends lost 10 bases and 7 bases, in that order; junction bases with no gene match: 7. CDR3 region: CATLYRGEQYF. The CDR3 DNA follows: TGTGCCACTCTATACAGGGGAGAGCAGTACTTC.

This clonotype was seen more than once but under ten times. The genes are TRBV21-1 and TRBJ2-5; TRBD2, as called in the table, went unchecked against the DNA. TRBV21-1 is classified as a pseudogene. The CDR3 length is 13 residues. CDR3 bases: TGTGCCAGCAGCAAATGGGAGGGAGAGACCCAGTACTTC. It specifies CASSKWEGETQYF.

This chain uses TRBV20-1 with TRBJ2-1; D call uncertain. Between the trimmed V and J ends, which lost 6 bases and 0 bases, there was a span of 18 bases. The CDR3 is 16 residues long. Germline CDR1 DFQATT, CDR2 SNEGSKA (reference sequence). The CDR3 is CSAQFQRRGSYNEQFF. The CDR3 bases are TGCAGTGCCCAATTCCAGAGGCGAGGCTCCTACAATGAGCAGTTCTTC.

The rearrangement uses TRBV2 and TRBJ1-4; D gene uncertain. Germline V gene data show CDR1 as SNHLY and CDR2 as FYNNEI. Trimming stripped 5 bases from V and 5 bases from J, with 12 bases between. The CDR3 is 14 amino acids. CDR3: CASSIRGRNEKLFF. In DNA form, the CDR3 reads TGTGCCAGCAGTATTCGGGGAAGGAATGAAAAACTGTTTTTT. The whole variable domain, remainder taken from reference TRBV2 and TRBJ1-4, is EPEVTQTPSHQVTQMGQEVILRCVPISNHLYFYWYRQILGQKVEFLVSFYNNEISEKSEIFDDQFSVERPDGSNFTLKIRSTKLEDSAMYFCASSIRGRNEKLFFGSGTQLSVL.

This clonotype was seen a few times. The V call is TRBV3-1, the J call TRBJ2-7, with 9 bases identical to TRBD2. Germline loops: CDR1 LGHDT, CDR2 YNNKEL (reference sequence). Losses at the gene ends were 7 bases for V and 0 bases for J; bases not matched to a gene: 4. The CDR3 consists of 14 residues. The CDR3 here is CASTFSGSSYEQYF. The CDR3 region has the DNA TGTGCCAGCACGTTTAGCGGGAGCTCCTACGAGCAGTACTTC.

With regard to this clonotype: This may arise from a read error, as a much more abundant clone is one base away. This chain connects TRBV11-2 to TRBJ2-7; a weak D match, TRBD2 (7 bases). Germline V gene data show CDR1 as SGHAT and CDR2 as FQNNGV. This CDR3 comprises 18 residues. V was cut by 2 bases and J by 7 bases, with 27 bases left in between. CDR3: CASSLNWEGGGLHNEQYF. The DNA for the CDR3 is TGTGCCAGCAGCTTAAACTGGGAGGGGGGAGGTCTACACAATGAGCAGTACTTC.

This clonotype was seen a few times. The chain couples TRBV10-2 to TRBJ2-7, with D possibly being TRBD2 (6 bases). The germline gives CDR1 WSHSY, CDR2 SAAADI. The CDR3 has 16 residues. V was pared by 0 bases and J by 6 bases, with 18 bases between. In nucleotides, the CDR3 is TGCGCCAGCAGTGAGTCGACTGTCCGGGAGTCTTCCGAGCAGTACTTC. This codes for CASSESTVRESSEQYF.

This clonotype was detected only a few times. The J gene is TRBJ1-2, the V gene TRBV7-6; D not certain. This CDR3 is built from 13 residues. V was shortened by 8 bases and J by 2 bases, with 12 bases between the two germline ends. CDR1 is SGHVS and CDR2 is FNYEAQ in the germline V gene. In DNA form, the CDR3 reads TGTGCCAGCGGCGGCTCCCCCAACTATGGCTACACCTTC. Translated: CASGGSPNYGYTF.

CDR3 sequence reads: CASSQDAPGLAGAPSSTDTQYF. CDR3 sequence (DNA): TGTGCCAGCAGCCAAGATGCTCCGGGACTAGCGGGGGCGCCATCTAGCACAGATACGCAGTATTTT. The chain recombines TRBV4-2 with TRBJ2-3; TRBD2 agrees at 14 bases. This CDR3 contains 22 residues. J gave up 0 bases and V 0 bases, and 14 bases lay outside the gene matches. Germline V gives CDR1 LGHNA, CDR2 YNFKEQ.